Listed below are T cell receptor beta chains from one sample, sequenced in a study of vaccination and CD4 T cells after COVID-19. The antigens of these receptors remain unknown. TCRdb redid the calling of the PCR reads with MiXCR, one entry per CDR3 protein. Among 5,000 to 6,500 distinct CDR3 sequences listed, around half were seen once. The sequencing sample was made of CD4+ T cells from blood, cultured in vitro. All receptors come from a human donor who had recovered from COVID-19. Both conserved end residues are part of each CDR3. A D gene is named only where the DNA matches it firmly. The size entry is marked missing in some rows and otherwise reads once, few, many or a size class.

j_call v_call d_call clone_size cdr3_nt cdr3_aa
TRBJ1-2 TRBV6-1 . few TGTGCCAGCATGCCCCAAGGGAAATCTAACTATGGCTACACCTTC CASMPQGKSNYGYTF
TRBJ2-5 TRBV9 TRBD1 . TGTGCCAGCAGCGCGGGGGTTAAGACAGGGGCGGGGACCCAGTACTTC CASSAGVKTGAGTQYF
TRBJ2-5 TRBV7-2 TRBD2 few TGTGCCAGCAGGATAGCGGGGGGCGGGGAGACCCAGTACTTC CASRIAGGGETQYF
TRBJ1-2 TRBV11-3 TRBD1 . TGTGCCAGCAGCTTAGAAGGGAGAGGGGGCGTCTATGGCTACACCTTC CASSLEGRGGVYGYTF
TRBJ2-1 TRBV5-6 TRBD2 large TGTGCCAGCAGCTCCCGACTAGCGGGAGAGGTGTACAATGAGCAGTTCTTC CASSSRLAGEVYNEQFF
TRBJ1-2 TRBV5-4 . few TGTGCCAGCAGCGTAAACTCAGGGGATTACACCTTC CASSVNSGDYTF
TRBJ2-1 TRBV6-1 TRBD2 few TGTGCCAGCAGTGGCCTAAAAACGGGGGGCTCCTACAATGAGCAGTTCTTC CASSGLKTGGSYNEQFF
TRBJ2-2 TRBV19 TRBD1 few TGTGCCAGTAGCAGTATACGTCTTCGGCACAGGGGTGGCACCGGGGAGCTGTTTTTT CASSSIRLRHRGGTGELFF
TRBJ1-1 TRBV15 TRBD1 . TGTGCCACCAGCGGCACGCCTCCCCAGGGGGCTGGAGGGAACACTGAAGCTTTCTTT CATSGTPPQGAGGNTEAFF
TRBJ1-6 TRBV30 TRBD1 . TGTGCCTGGCAGGGGGACTTTTCACCCCTCCACTTT CAWQGDFSPLHF
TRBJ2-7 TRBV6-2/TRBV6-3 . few TGTGCCAGCAGTTCGGCCAGGACCTCTCCCTGGCAGTACTTC CASSSARTSPWQYF
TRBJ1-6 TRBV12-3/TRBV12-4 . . TGTGCCAGCACCGAGTCCGGAGATGAGGGTTCACCCCTCCACTTT CASTESGDEGSPLHF
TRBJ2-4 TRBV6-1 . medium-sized TGTGCCAGCAGGGAGTTAATAGCCAAAAACATTCAGTACTTC CASRELIAKNIQYF
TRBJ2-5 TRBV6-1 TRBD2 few TGTGCCAGCAGTCATAGCGGCGGAGGACTAGCGGATCAAGAGACCCAGTACTTC CASSHSGGGLADQETQYF
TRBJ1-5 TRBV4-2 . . TGTGCCAGCAGCCAAGGGACACGGGAAAATCAGCCCCAGCATTTT CASSQGTRENQPQHF
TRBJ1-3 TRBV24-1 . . TGTGCCACCAGTGACCCAAATGGAAACACCATATATTTT CATSDPNGNTIYF
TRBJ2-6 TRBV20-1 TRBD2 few TGCAGTGCTAGAGATCTAGCGGGGGAATCTGGGGCCAACGTCCTGACTTTC CSARDLAGESGANVLTF
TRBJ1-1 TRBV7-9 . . TGTGCCAGCAGCTTAGTCCCTCCGTGGGTCTTT CASSLVPPWVF
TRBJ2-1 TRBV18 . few TGTGCCAGCTCACCGGCAGCCGGGGACAATGAGCAGTTCTTC CASSPAAGDNEQFF
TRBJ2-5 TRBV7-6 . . TGTGCCAGCAGCTTAGCGGCTGGGTACCAAGAGACCCAGTACTTC CASSLAAGYQETQYF
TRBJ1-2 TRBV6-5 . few TGTGCCAGCAGTTCGTTGTGGGGGAACTATGGCTACACCTTC CASSSLWGNYGYTF
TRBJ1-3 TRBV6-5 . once TGTGCCAGCAGTTACGGGCAGGCCGACTCTGGAAACACCATATATTTT CASSYGQADSGNTIYF
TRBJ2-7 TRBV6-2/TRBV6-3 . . TGTGCCAGCGGGGAGTCCTACGAGCAGTACTTC CASGESYEQYF
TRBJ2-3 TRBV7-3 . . TGTGCCAGCAGCTCCTGGGGGGATCGCACAGATACGCAGTATTTT CASSSWGDRTDTQYF
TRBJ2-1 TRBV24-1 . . TGTGCCACCAGTGATTCTCAGGGTTTCTCCTACAATGAGCAGTTCTTC CATSDSQGFSYNEQFF
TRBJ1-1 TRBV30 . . TGTGCCTGGAGCGCCACAGGGCCAGAAATGAACACTGAAGCTTTCTTT CAWSATGPEMNTEAFF
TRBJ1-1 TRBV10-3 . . TGTGCCATCAGTGACACCTTATGGAACACTGAAGCTTTCTTT CAISDTLWNTEAFF
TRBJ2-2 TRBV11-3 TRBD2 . TGTGCCAGCAGCTCCTCCTGGCGGGGGGACACCGGGGAGCTGTTTTTT CASSSSWRGDTGELFF
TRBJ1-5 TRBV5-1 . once TGCGCCAGCAGCTTGGACGTTAATCAGCCCCAGCATTTT CASSLDVNQPQHF